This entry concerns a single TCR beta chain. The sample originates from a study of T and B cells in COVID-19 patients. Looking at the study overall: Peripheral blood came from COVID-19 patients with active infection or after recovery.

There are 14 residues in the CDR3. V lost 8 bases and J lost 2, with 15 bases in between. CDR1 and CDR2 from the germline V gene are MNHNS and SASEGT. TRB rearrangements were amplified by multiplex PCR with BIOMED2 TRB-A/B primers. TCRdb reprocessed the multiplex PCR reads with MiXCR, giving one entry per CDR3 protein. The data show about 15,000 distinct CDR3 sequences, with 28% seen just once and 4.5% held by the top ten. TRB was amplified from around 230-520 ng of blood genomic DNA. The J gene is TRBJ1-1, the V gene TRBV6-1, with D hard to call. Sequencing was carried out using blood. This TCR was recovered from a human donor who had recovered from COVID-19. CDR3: CASEVSRLNTEAFF. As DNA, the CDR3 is TGTGCCAGCGAGGTGTCCAGACTAAACACTGAAGCTTTCTTT.